Detailed here is one T cell receptor beta chain. Per the original methods: Estimated nucleated cell counts came from reference gene primer amplification. The data were produced by immunoSEQ multiplex PCR, yet TCRdb's version contains in-frame clones alone and is incomplete. Clonal size and the V and J genes are those of that table, whereas D and trimming came from the DNA. The sample holds 330,000 or so clones, around 90% seen once. This specimen belongs to a study of blood T cell repertoires in COVID-19. Study information: From the United States, Italy and Spain came samples of acute and convalescent COVID-19. T cells, B-cell-depleted T cells, or PBMCs provided the cDNA or gDNA that served as material.

Seattle patients were enrolled during active infection and followed longitudinally. The sequencing sample was made of peripheral blood. This receptor was taken from a woman in her sixties or seventies with COVID-19, enrolled during active disease.

Here the CDR3 DNA reads TGTGCCAGCAGCCAAGTGGATCCTTGGACAAATTACAATGAGCAGTTCTTC. It yields the protein CASSQVDPWTNYNEQFF. The chain couples TRBV3-1 (or the pseudogene TRBV3-2) to TRBJ2-1; possibly TRBD1 for D (5 bases). CDR3 length: 17 amino acids. With 1 base removed from V and 4 bases from J, the gap between germline ends came to 17 bases. Germline values: CDR1 LGHDT, CDR2 YNNKEL (reference sequence).